This TCR beta chain was recovered during a study of blood T cell repertoires in COVID-19. Study-level background: Researchers got acute and convalescent COVID-19 samples from the United States, Italy and Spain.

Original processing notes: For nucleated cells, counts were estimated from reference gene primer amplification. Profiled with immunoSEQ multiplex PCR; TCRdb holds only in-frame clones, not every one. The V and J calls and clone size were taken over from that table, and D and trimming were inferred from the DNA. The sample has 400,000 to 450,000 clones, 85% to 90% seen once. Study members were between roughly 18 and 90 years old and lived in approximately 25 US regions. All recovered Cohort 3 donors got two negative PCRs, got clearance, or saw symptom resolution. This clone is a singleton in its sample. This CDR3 comprises 11 residues. V lost 5 bases and J 8 bases, leaving 7 bases between the germline ends. Per germline, CDR1 SGHAT and CDR2 FQNNGV.

The sample was PBMCs or T cells enriched from blood (not recorded which). The TCR sequence derives from a man aged 25 to 45 who had recovered from COVID-19. The chain has TRBV11-2 and TRBJ2-1; no clear D gene. The CDR3 region has the DNA TGTGCCAGCAGCCCAGGCTATGAGCAGTTCTTC. It codes for CASSPGYEQFF.